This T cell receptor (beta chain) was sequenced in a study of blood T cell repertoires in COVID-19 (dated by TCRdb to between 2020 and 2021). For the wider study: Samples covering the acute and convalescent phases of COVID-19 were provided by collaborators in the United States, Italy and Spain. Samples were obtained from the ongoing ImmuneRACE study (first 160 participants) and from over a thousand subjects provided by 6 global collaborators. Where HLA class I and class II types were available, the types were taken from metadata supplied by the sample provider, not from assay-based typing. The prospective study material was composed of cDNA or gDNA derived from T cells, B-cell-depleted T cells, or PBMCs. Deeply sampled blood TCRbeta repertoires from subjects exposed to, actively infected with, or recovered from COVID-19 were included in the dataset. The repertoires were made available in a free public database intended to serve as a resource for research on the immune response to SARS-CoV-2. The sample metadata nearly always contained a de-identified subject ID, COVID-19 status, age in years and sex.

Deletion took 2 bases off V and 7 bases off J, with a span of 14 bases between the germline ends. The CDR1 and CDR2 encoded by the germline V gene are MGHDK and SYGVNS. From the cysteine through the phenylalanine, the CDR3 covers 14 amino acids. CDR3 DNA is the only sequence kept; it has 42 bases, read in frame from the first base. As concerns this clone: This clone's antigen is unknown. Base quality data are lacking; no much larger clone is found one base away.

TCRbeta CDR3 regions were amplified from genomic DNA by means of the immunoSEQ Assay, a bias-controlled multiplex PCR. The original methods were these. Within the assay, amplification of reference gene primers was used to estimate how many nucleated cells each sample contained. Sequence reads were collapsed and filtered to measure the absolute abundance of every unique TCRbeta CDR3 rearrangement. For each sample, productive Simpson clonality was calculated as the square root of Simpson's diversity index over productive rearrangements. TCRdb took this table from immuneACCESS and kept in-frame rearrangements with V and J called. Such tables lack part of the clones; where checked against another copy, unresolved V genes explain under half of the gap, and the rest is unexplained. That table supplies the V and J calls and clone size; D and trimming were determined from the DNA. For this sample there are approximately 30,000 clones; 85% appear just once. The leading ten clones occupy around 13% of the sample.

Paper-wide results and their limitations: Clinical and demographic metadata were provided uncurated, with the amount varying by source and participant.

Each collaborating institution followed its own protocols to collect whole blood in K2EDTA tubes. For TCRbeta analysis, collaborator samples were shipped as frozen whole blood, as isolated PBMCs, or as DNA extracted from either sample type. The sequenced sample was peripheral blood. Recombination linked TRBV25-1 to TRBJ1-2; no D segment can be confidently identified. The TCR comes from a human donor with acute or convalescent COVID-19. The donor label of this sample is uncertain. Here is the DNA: TGTGCCAGCAGTGAACCACAACAGAGCAGTGGCTACACCTTC. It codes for CASSEPQQSSGYTF.